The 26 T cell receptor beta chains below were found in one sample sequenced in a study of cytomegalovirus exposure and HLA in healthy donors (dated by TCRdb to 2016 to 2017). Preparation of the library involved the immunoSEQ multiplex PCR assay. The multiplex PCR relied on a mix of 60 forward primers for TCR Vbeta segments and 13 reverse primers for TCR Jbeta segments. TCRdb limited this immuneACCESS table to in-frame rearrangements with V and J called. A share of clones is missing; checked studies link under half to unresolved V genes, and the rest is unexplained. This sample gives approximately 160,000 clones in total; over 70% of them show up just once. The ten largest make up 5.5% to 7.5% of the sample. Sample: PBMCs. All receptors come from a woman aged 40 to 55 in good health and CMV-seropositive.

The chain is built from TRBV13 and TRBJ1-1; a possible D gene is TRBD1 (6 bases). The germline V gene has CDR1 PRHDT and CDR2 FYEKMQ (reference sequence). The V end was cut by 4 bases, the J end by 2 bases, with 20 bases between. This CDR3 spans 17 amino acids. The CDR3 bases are TGTGCCAGCAGCTCAGGGCCCCCCGGACAGAGAAACACTGAAGCTTTCTTT. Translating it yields CASSSGPPGQRNTEAFF. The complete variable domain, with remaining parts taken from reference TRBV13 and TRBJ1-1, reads AAGVIQSPRHLIKEKRETATLKCYPIPRHDTVYWYQQGPGQDPQFLISFYEKMQSDKGSIPDRFSAQQFSDYHSELNMSSLELGDSALYFCASSSGPPGQRNTEAFFGQGTRLTVV.

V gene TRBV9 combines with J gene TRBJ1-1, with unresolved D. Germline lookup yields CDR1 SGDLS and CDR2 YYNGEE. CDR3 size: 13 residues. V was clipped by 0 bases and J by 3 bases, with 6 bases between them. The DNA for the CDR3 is TGTGCCAGCAGCGTAGCTACAGACACTGAAGCTTTCTTT. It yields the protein CASSVATDTEAFF.

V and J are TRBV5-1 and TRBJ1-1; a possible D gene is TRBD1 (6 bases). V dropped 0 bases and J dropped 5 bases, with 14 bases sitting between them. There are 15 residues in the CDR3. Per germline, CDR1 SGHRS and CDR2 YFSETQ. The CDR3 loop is CASSLAEGVRTEAFF. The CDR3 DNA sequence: TGCGCCAGCAGCTTGGCCGAGGGGGTTCGTACTGAAGCTTTCTTT.

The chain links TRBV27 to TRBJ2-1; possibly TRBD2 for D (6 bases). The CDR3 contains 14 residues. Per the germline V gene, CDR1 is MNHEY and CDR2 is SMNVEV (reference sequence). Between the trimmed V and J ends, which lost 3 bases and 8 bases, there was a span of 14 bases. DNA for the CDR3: TGTGCCAGCAGTTTGGTCGGGGGTCGGTATGAGCAGTTCTTC. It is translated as CASSLVGGRYEQFF.

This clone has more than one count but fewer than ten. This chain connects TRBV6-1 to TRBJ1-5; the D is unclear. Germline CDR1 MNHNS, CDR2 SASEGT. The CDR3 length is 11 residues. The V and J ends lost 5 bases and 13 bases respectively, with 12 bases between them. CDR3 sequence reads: CASSLGGEQHF. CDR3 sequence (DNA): TGTGCCAGCAGTCTCGGCGGGGAACAGCATTTT.

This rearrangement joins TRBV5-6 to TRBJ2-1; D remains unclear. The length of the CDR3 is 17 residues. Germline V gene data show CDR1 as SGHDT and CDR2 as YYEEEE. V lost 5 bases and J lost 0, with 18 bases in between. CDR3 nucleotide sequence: TGTGCCAGCAGTCGAACTACCATATCGAGCTCCTACAATGAGCAGTTCTTC. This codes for CASSRTTISSSYNEQFF.

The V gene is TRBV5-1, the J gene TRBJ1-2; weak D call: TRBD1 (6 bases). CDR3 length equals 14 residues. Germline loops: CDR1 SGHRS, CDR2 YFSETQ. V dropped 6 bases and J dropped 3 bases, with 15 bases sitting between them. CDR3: CASNKGEGDYGYTF. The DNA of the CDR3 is TGCGCCAGCAATAAGGGGGAAGGAGACTATGGCTACACCTTC.

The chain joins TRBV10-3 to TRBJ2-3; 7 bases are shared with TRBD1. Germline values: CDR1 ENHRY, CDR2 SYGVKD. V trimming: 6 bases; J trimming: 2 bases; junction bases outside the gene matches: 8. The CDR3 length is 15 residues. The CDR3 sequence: CAISRGGQVTDTQYF. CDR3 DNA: TGTGCCATCAGCCGAGGGGGCCAGGTCACAGATACGCAGTATTTT.

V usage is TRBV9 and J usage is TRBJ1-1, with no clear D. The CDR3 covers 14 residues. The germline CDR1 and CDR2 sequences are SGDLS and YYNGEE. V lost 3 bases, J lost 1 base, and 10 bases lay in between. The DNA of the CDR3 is TGTGCCAGCAGCGAGCTAACTACGAACACTGAAGCTTTCTTT. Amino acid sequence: CASSELTTNTEAFF.

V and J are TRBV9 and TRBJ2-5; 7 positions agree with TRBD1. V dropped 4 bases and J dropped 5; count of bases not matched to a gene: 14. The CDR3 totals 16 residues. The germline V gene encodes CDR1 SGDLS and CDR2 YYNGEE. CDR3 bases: TGTGCCAGCAGCCCCCGGACAGGAGGTCGTCTGGAGACCCAGTACTTC. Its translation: CASSPRTGGRLETQYF.

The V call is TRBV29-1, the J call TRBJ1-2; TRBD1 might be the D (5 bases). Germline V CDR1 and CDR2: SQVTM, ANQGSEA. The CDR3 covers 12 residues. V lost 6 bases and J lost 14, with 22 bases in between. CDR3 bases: TGCAGCGTGATGTGGGGACTCGGGGGGGTGACCTTC. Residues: CSVMWGLGGVTF.

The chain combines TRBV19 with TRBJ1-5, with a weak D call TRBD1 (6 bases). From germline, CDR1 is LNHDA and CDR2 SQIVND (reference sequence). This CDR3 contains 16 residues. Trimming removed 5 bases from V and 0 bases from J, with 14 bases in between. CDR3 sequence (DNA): TGTGCCAGTAGTGAGCGGCAGGGGAATAGCAATCAGCCCCAGCATTTT. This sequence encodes CASSERQGNSNQPQHF.

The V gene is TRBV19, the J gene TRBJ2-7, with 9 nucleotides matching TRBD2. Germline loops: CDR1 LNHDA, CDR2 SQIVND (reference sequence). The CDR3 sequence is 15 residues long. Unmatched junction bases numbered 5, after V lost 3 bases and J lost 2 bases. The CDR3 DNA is TGTGCCAGTAGTATCAATAGCGGGAGTACCTACGAGCAGTACTTC. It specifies CASSINSGSTYEQYF.

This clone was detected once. The CDR3 DNA is TGCGCCAGCAGCCAAGATCGCGAGTCAGATACGCAGTATTTT. It yields the protein CASSQDRESDTQYF. This chain uses TRBV4-3 with TRBJ2-3; D remains ambiguous. Germline CDR1 and CDR2: LGHNA and YSLEER. The CDR3 totals 14 residues. V shed 0 bases and J shed 4 bases, with 8 bases lying between them.

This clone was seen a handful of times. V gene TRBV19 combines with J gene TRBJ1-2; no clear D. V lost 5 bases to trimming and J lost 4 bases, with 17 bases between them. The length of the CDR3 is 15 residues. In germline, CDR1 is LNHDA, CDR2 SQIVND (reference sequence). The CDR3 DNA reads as TGTGCCAGTAGTGCAGACAAACAAGCTCCCTATGGCTACACCTTC. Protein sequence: CASSADKQAPYGYTF.

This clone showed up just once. The CDR3 region is CASSPPGTRENGYTF. CDR3 DNA: TGCGCCAGCAGCCCCCCGGGGACAAGGGAGAATGGCTACACCTTC. The rearrangement links TRBV4-1 to TRBJ1-2; a possible D gene is TRBD1 (6 bases). The CDR3 runs to 15 residues. Germline V gene sequence: CDR1 MGHRA, CDR2 YSYEKL. V was cut by 4 bases and J by 6 bases, with 18 bases left in between.

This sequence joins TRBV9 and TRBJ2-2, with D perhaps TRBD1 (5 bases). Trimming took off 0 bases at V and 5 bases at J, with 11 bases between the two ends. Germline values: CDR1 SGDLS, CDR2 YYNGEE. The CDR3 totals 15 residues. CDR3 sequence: CASSVVSGHTGELFF. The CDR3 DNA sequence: TGTGCCAGCAGCGTAGTGTCAGGGCATACCGGGGAGCTGTTTTTT. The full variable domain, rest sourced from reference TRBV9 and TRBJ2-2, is DSGVTQTPKHLITATGQRVTLRCSPRSGDLSVYWYQQSLDQGLQFLIQYYNGEERAKGNILERFSAQQFPDLHSELNLSSLELGDSALYFCASSVVSGHTGELFFGEGSRLTVL.

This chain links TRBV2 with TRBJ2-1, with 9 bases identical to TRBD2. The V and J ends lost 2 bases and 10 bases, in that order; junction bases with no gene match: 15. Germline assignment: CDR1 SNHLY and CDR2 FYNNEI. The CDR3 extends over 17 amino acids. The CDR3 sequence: CASSEHGSGGPLREQFF. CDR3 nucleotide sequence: TGTGCCAGCAGTGAACATGGGAGCGGGGGGCCCCTTCGCGAGCAGTTCTTC.

CDR3 sequence reads: CASARDRGLYEQYF. Here the CDR3 DNA reads TGTGCCAGCGCCCGGGACAGGGGGCTTTACGAGCAGTACTTC. The V and J genes are TRBV11-1 and TRBJ2-7; TRBD1 matches at 12 bases. This CDR3 has 14 residues. The germline CDR1 and CDR2 sequences are SGHAT and FQDESV (reference sequence). Germline trimming cut 8 bases from V and 4 bases from J; bases unmatched to any gene: 6.

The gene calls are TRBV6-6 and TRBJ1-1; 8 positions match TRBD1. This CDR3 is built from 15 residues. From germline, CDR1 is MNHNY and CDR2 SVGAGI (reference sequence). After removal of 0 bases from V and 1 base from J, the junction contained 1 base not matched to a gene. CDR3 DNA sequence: TGTGCCAGCAGTTACTCCGGGACAGGGAACACTGAAGCTTTCTTT. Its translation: CASSYSGTGNTEAFF.

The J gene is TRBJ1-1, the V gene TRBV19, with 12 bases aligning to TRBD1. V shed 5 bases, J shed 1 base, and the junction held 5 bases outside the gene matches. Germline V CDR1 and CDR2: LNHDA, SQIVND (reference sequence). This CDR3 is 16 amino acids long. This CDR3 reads CASSGTGGKRNTEAFF. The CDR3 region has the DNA TGTGCCAGTAGTGGGACAGGGGGCAAGAGGAACACTGAAGCTTTCTTT.

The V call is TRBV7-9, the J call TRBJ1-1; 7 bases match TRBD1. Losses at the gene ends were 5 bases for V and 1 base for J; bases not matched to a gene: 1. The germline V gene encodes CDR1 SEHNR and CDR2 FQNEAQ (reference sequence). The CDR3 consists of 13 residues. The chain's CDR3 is CASSGTANTEAFF. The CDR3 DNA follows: TGTGCCAGCAGCGGGACAGCGAACACTGAAGCTTTCTTT.

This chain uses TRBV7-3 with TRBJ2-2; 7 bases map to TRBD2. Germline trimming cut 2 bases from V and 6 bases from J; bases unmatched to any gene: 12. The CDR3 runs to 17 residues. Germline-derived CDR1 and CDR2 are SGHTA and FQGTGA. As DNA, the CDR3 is TGTGCCAGCAGCTTACCCAAGGGACTTGGGGGGGCCGGGGAGCTGTTTTTT. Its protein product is CASSLPKGLGGAGELFF.

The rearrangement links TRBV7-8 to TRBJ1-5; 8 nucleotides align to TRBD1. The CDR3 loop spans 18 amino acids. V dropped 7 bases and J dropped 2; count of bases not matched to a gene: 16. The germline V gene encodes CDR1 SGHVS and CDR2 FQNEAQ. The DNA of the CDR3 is TGTGCCAGCACTCCCGGGACAGGAGGAGTTAAGGGCAATCAGCCCCAGCATTTT. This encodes CASTPGTGGVKGNQPQHF.

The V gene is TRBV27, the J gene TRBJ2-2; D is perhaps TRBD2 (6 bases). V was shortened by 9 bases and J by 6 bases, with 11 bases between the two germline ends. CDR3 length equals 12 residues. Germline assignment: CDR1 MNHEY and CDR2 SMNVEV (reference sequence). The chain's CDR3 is CASGRGPGELFF. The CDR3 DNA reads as TGTGCCAGTGGGCGGGGTCCCGGGGAGCTGTTTTTT.

CDR3 bases: TGTGCCAGCAGCTTAATGGACAAGTCCTACGAGCAGTACTTC. Protein product: CASSLMDKSYEQYF. The chain joins TRBV5-5 to TRBJ2-7; possible D gene TRBD1, 5 bases. CDR1 and CDR2 from the germline V gene are SGHKS and YYEKEE (reference sequence). The V end was cut by 2 bases, the J end by 1 base, with 10 bases between. This CDR3 has 14 residues. The full variable domain, its missing parts supplied by reference TRBV5-5 and TRBJ2-7, is DAGVTQSPTHLIKTRGQQVTLRCSPISGHKSVSWYQQVLGQGPQFIFQYYEKEERGRGNFPDRFSARQFPNYSSELNVNALLLGDSALYLCASSLMDKSYEQYFGPGTRLTVT.